This T cell receptor (beta chain) was sequenced for a study of blood T cells in healthy people across ages. Study-wide background: Template switching picked up about one barcoded beta molecule for each two T cells.

Study results and caveats: Not knowing donor CMV status may have confounded expanded clonotype changes.

A remark on this clonotype: The target antigen is unknown.

A J-beta primer mix and a sample-barcoded 5' primer were used in a second PCR of about 6 to 12 cycles. MiXCR, applied by TCRdb to the 5' RACE reads, yields one record per CDR3 protein. Counted here are 850,000 to 950,000 distinct CDR3 sequences, roughly 26% occurring once; the ten biggest clones make up 15% to 20%. Material: blood. This receptor was taken from a woman older than 75 in good health.

CDR3 in DNA: TGTGCCAGCAGCGGCCGGGACAGGGGGAACGAGCAGTACTTC. This translates into CASSGRDRGNEQYF. The chain has TRBV9 and TRBJ2-7; TRBD1 matches at 11 bases. V shed 3 bases and J 5 bases; nucleotides not matched to a gene: 4. Germline-derived CDR1 and CDR2 are SGDLS and YYNGEE. There are 14 residues in the CDR3.